A single sample is the source of the 19 T cell receptor beta chains below, sequenced in a study of T cells in Graves' hyperthyroidism and ophthalmopathy. The investigators amplified TCR beta CDR3 regions from RNA transcripts. The HTBI primer set drove a first-round RT-PCR of the TCR CDR3. Each CDR3 protein is one row after TCRdb ran MiXCR on the multiplex PCR reads. The sample shows a few hundred thousand distinct CDR3 sequences, approximately 16% of them seen only once. The source material was blood. These receptors were obtained from a woman aged 40 to 50 with Graves' ophthalmopathy.

CDR3 residues: CASSFRGEGSEQFF. DNA of the CDR3: TGTGCCAGTAGTTTCCGGGGAGAAGGCAGTGAGCAGTTCTTC. This chain joins TRBV2 and TRBJ2-1; a weak D match, TRBD2 (5 bases). The V and J ends lost 9 bases and 9 bases respectively, with 21 bases between them. This CDR3 spans 14 amino acids. Germline CDR1 reads SNHLY; CDR2 reads FYNNEI.

The rearrangement links TRBV6-6 to TRBJ2-7; the match to TRBD1 covers 8 bases. The CDR3 length is 17 residues. Trimming cost V 0 bases and J 0 bases; bases outside gene matches: 7. CDR1 is MNHNY and CDR2 is SVGAGI in the germline V gene (reference sequence). CDR3 sequence: CASSYSSRDRSSYEQYF. For the CDR3, the DNA is TGTGCCAGCAGTTACTCGAGTCGGGACAGGAGCTCCTACGAGCAGTACTTC.

V and J are TRBV5-1 and TRBJ2-5; possible D gene TRBD1, 6 bases. CDR1 is SGHRS, CDR2 YFSETQ, per germline. This CDR3 contains 14 residues. V was trimmed by 4 bases and J by 0 bases, leaving 10 bases between them. The chain's CDR3 is CASSTRDNQETQYF. In nucleotides, the CDR3 is TGCGCCAGCAGCACCCGGGACAACCAAGAGACCCAGTACTTC.

The table lists this clonotype with many counts. The junction and the germline gene differ at one end; a read error may be behind it. V is TRBV20-1 and J is TRBJ2-7; D is unresolved. The CDR3 contains 13 residues. The germline gives CDR1 DFQATT, CDR2 SNEGSKA (reference sequence). The CDR3 DNA sequence: TGCAGTGCGCCGTCTTTAAGCTCCAACGAGCAGTACTTC. Its protein is CSAPSLSSNEQYF.

This clonotype was observed many times. The CDR3 bases are TGCGCCAGCAGCCAGGCACCGGGACAGACGGGCTATGGCTACACCTTC. This sequence encodes CASSQAPGQTGYGYTF. The rearrangement uses TRBV4-1 and TRBJ1-2, with 7 positions matching TRBD1. V was pared by 3 bases and J by 4 bases, with 11 bases of the junction left unmatched. Germline V gives CDR1 MGHRA, CDR2 YSYEKL. There are 16 residues in the CDR3.

At least ten counts were recorded for this clonotype. This sequence joins TRBV28 and TRBJ2-7; D is ambiguous. The ends were cut back, 5 bases at V and 3 bases at J, with 14 bases in the middle. This CDR3 spans 14 amino acids. Germline V gene sequence: CDR1 MDHEN, CDR2 SYDVKM. The CDR3 reads CASSPNDSHYEQYF. The CDR3 region has the DNA TGTGCCAGCAGTCCCAATGATTCGCACTACGAGCAGTACTTC.

The chain links TRBV9 to TRBJ1-2; 9 bases are shared with TRBD1. V gave up 4 bases and J gave up 4 bases; unmatched junction bases: 8. This CDR3 region has 15 residues. The germline V gene has CDR1 SGDLS and CDR2 YYNGEE. CDR3 amino acids: CASSSSGTGLYGYTF. CDR3 DNA: TGTGCCAGCAGCTCGTCTGGGACAGGGCTCTATGGCTACACCTTC.

The genes are TRBV29-1 and TRBJ1-1; D remains ambiguous. The CDR3 sequence is 10 residues long. V was cut by 6 bases and J by 5 bases, with 7 bases left in between. Germline V gene data show CDR1 as SQVTM and CDR2 as ANQGSEA. In nucleotides, the CDR3 is TGCAGCGTCCCGACGACTGAAGCTTTCTTT. Protein sequence: CSVPTTEAFF.

The sample holds a few counts of this clonotype. The rearrangement uses TRBV6-1 and TRBJ1-5, with TRBD1 matching over 8 bases. Losses at the gene ends were 6 bases for V and 3 bases for J; bases not matched to a gene: 7. Germline CDR1 and CDR2: MNHNS and SASEGT. The CDR3 is 15 amino acids. The CDR3 bases are TGTGCCAGCAGGCGACAGGGGACACTCAATCAGCCCCAGCATTTT. Its translation is CASRRQGTLNQPQHF.

This chain joins TRBV6-1 and TRBJ2-2; TRBD2 aligns across 7 bases. V was pared by 2 bases and J by 7 bases, with 10 bases of the junction left unmatched. This CDR3 contains 16 residues. Germline V CDR1 and CDR2: MNHNS, SASEGT. CDR3 nucleotide sequence: TGTGCCAGCAGTGAACTGCGAGGGAGCGGGATCGGGGAGCTGTTTTTT. Protein product: CASSELRGSGIGELFF.

This clonotype came up many times. The V and J genes are TRBV18 and TRBJ1-1, with D perhaps TRBD1 (6 bases). Germline lookup yields CDR1 KGHSH and CDR2 LQKENI. The V end lost 2 bases, the J end lost 2 bases, and 12 bases lay between the germline ends. CDR3 length: 15 residues. CDR3 nucleotides: TGTGCCAGCTCACCATTGGACAGCCTAAACACTGAAGCTTTCTTT. The encoded protein is CASSPLDSLNTEAFF.

This clonotype was seen repeatedly, ten times or more. This sequence joins TRBV5-5 and TRBJ2-3, with 11 bases lining up with TRBD2. This CDR3 contains 17 residues. J was trimmed by 4 bases and V by 1 base; bases with no gene match: 8. Germline assignment: CDR1 SGHKS and CDR2 YYEKEE (reference sequence). The CDR3 DNA follows: TGTGCCAGCAGCTTGACTAGCGGGGGCCTCGGAGCAGATACGCAGTATTTT. Encoded protein: CASSLTSGGLGADTQYF.

This clonotype was counted only a few times. The chain links TRBV19 to TRBJ2-7; possible D gene TRBD2, 6 bases. Trimming stripped 3 bases from V and 1 base from J, with 13 bases between. CDR3 length: 15 residues. Germline V gene data show CDR1 as LNHDA and CDR2 as SQIVND (reference sequence). The CDR3 region is CASSMRSGSSYEQYF. CDR3 nucleotides: TGTGCCAGTAGTATGCGGAGCGGGTCTTCCTACGAGCAGTACTTC.

This clonotype was recorded a few times. J is TRBJ1-3 and V is TRBV6-1; D is unresolved. V lost 6 bases, J lost 0 bases, and 12 bases lay in between. Germline V gene lookup returns CDR1 MNHNS and CDR2 SASEGT. The CDR3 runs 15 residues. The CDR3, as DNA: TGTGCCAGCAGAAGGGAGTTTGGCTCTGGAAACACCATATATTTT. It translates to CASRREFGSGNTIYF.

This clonotype appeared many times. This sequence joins TRBV6-1 and TRBJ2-7; 8 bases map to TRBD1. CDR1 MNHNS and CDR2 SASEGT come from the germline V gene. The CDR3 has 16 amino acids. Unmatched junction bases numbered 11, after V lost 2 bases and J lost 5 bases. CDR3 bases: TGTGCCAGCAGTGAACTCCCCGGACAGGGCGACCACGAGCAGTACTTC. Its translation is CASSELPGQGDHEQYF.

This chain links TRBV20-1 with TRBJ1-2; D gene unclear. V was trimmed by 0 bases and J by 0 bases, leaving 14 bases between them. This CDR3 has 16 residues. CDR1 is DFQATT, CDR2 SNEGSKA, per germline (reference sequence). DNA of the CDR3: TGCAGTGCTAGAGATATGGCGCAACCAGCTAACTATGGCTACACCTTC. Translating gives CSARDMAQPANYGYTF.

This clonotype was detected ten times or more. The CDR3 coding sequence is TGTGCCATCTTGCTGATAAGCTCCTACGAGCAGTACTTC. Amino acids: CAILLISSYEQYF. This chain joins TRBV2 and TRBJ2-7; D is ambiguous. V lost 10 bases and J lost 0, with 13 bases in between. Germline loops: CDR1 SNHLY, CDR2 FYNNEI. The CDR3 contains 13 residues.

This clonotype was observed at least ten times. CDR3 loop: CASSPGVAGGQETQYF. For the CDR3, the DNA is TGTGCCAGCAGCCCCGGGGTAGCGGGGGGGCAAGAGACCCAGTACTTC. The gene calls are TRBV12-3 or TRBV12-4 and TRBJ2-5, with 11 positions matching TRBD2. With 6 bases clipped from V and 2 bases from J, the junction kept 8 bases outside the gene matches. The CDR3 is 16 amino acids.

Many counts were recorded for this clonotype. This rearrangement joins TRBV6-1 to TRBJ1-5, with 10 bases matching TRBD1. This CDR3 region has 17 residues. The junction had 3 bases not matched to a gene; V was cut back by 1 base and J by 0 bases. Germline loops: CDR1 MNHNS, CDR2 SASEGT. CDR3 loop: CASSEVGQGYSNQPQHF. CDR3 bases: TGTGCCAGCAGTGAAGTGGGACAGGGGTATAGCAATCAGCCCCAGCATTTT.